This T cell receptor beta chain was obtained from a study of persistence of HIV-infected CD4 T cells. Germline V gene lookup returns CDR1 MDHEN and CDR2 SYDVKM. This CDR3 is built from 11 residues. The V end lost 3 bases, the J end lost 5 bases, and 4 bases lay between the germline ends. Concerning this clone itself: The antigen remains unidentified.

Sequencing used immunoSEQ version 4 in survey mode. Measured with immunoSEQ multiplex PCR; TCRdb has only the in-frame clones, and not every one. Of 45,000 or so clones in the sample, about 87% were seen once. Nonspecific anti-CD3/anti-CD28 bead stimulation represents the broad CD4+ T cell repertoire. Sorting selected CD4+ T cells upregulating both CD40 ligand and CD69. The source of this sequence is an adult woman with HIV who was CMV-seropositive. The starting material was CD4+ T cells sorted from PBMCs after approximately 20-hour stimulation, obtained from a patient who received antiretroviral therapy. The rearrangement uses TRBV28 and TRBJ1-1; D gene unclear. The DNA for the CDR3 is TGTGCCAGCAGTTTTCGGACTGAAGCTTTCTTT. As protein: CASSFRTEAFF.